A single T cell receptor beta chain is shown here with its context. What it binds is unknown. CDR3 and TCR beta VDJ profiling relied on a genomic DNA template. TCRdb redid the calling of the reads with MiXCR, one entry per CDR3 protein. The table has just over 400,000 distinct CDR3 sequences, roughly 64% seen once; the top ten hold under 4.5%. Germline assignment: CDR1 SGDLS and CDR2 YYNGEE. The CDR3 contains 15 residues. Trimming left V 4 bases short and J 2 bases short, with 15 bases between. The record originates from a study of CD8+CD57+ T cells in acquired aplastic anemia. Turning to the study itself: Isolated CD4+ and CD8+ cells, once sorted, yielded DNA averaging around 3.1 ug. Study-level results: Patients and controls shared roughly 28 CD8+ CDR3 sequences, which appeared highly expressed in patients and within their immunodominant clones.

The sequenced sample was sorted CD4+, CD8+, or CD8+CD57+ T cells (not recorded which) from PBMCs. This clonotype originated in a human donor in good health, serving as a control. The rearrangement joins TRBV9 to TRBJ1-2, with unresolved D. The CDR3 nucleotides read TGTGCCAGCAGCACACCTACCGACAAGAACTATGGCTACACCTTC. As protein: CASSTPTDKNYGYTF.